The present T cell receptor beta chain was sequenced within a study of CD8+ T cells in alopecia areata. Study context: Those treated were given oral tofacitinib at 5 to 10 mg twice daily. Whole-study results and caveats: Greater clonality was observed in lesional scalp samples, especially alopecia totalis/universalis, versus normal scalp. Scalp sample data also include resident alphabeta T cells from normal skin.

As to this clone: The target antigen is unknown.

V was cut by 4 bases and J by 3 bases, with 6 bases left in between. Germline assignment: CDR1 SQVTM and CDR2 ANQGSEA. There are 11 residues in the CDR3. Separation by sorting yielded CD4+ and CD8+ T cells from PBMCs. RNA extraction and reverse transcription yielded cDNA as sequencing template. Produced via immunoSEQ multiplex PCR; TCRdb's table is partial and in-frame only. The table has some 130,000 clones, roughly 50% seen once; the top ten hold 15% to 20%. The chain has TRBV29-1 and TRBJ1-2; D ambiguous. The sample in question was CD8+ T cells sorted from blood, obtained at week 0. This TCR came from a human donor with alopecia areata. CDR3 nucleotides: TGCAGCGTTGTCGCCGACTATGGCTACACCTTC. As protein: CSVVADYGYTF.